This T cell receptor beta chain emerged from a study of blood T cell repertoires in COVID-19. Across the study: Samples came from the United States, Italy and Spain, spanning acute and convalescent COVID-19.

V dropped 4 bases and J dropped 5; count of bases not matched to a gene: 14. This CDR3 region has 17 residues. Germline V gives CDR1 SGHDN, CDR2 FVKESK. Per the study methods: Reference gene primers were amplified, and this amplification served to estimate nucleated cell counts. The table came from immunoSEQ multiplex PCR; TCRdb's copy has only in-frame clones and leaves some out. V and J calls and clone size are given by that table; D and trimming were obtained from the DNA. In the table there are 430,000 or so clones, 70% to 90% of which are singletons. Two negative PCRs, clearance, or symptom resolution were required of recovered Cohort 3 donors.

This clonotype originated in a woman aged 40 to 49 who had recovered from COVID-19. The V gene is TRBV14, the J gene TRBJ2-1, with 7 bases that match TRBD1. The sample taken for sequencing was PBMCs or T cells enriched from blood (not recorded which). For the CDR3, the DNA is TGTGCCAGCAGCCTTTTAATGGGGCAGGGGGTAAACAATGAGCAGTTCTTC. Amino acid sequence: CASSLLMGQGVNNEQFF.